The clone carrying this TCR beta chain was seen more than once but under ten times. This record comes from a study of blood T cell repertoires in COVID-19. Study-wide background: Sample material is recorded as cDNA or gDNA derived from T cells, B-cell-depleted T cells, or PBMCs.

Source study methods: Scientists estimated how many nucleated cells there were by amplifying reference gene primers. Repertoires were generated with immunoSEQ multiplex PCR, while TCRdb's copy carries only in-frame clones and drops some. The DNA was the basis for D and trimming; V, J and clone size are from that table. The sample consists of a few hundred thousand clones, about 83% of them appearing once. In germline, CDR1 is KGHDR, CDR2 SFDVKD. The CDR3 loop spans 15 amino acids. Trimming removed 5 bases from V and 6 bases from J; junction bases left unmatched: 6. This sequence joins TRBV24-1 and TRBJ2-1; 10 bases line up with TRBD2. The receptor was isolated from a woman aged 45-65 years with acute or convalescent COVID-19. The specimen sequenced was peripheral blood. CDR3 sequence reads: CATSAVSGGVNEQFF. The CDR3 DNA is TGTGCCACCAGTGCGGTGAGCGGGGGGGTCAATGAGCAGTTCTTC.